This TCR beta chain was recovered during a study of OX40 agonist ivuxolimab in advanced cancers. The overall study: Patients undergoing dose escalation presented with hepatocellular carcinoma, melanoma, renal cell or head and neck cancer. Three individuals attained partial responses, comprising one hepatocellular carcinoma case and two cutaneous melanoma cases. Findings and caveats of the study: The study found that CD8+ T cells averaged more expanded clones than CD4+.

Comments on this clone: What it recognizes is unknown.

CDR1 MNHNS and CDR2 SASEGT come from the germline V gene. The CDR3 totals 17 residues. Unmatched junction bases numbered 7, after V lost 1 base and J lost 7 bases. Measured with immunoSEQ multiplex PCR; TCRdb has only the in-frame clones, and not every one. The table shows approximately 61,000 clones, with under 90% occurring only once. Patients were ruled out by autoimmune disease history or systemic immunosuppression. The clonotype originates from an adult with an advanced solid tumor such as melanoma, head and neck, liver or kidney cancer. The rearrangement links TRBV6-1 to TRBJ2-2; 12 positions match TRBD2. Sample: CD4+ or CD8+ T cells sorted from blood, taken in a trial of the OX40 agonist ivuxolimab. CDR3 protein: CASSEELAGGAGGELFF. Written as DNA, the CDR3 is TGTGCCAGCAGTGAAGAGCTAGCGGGGGGGGCAGGCGGGGAGCTGTTTTTT.